This record looks at one T cell receptor beta chain sequence and its context. The data belong to a study of cytomegalovirus exposure and HLA in healthy donors. In the PCR, 60 Vbeta and 13 Jbeta primers were used. Data came from immunoSEQ multiplex PCR; TCRdb stores just in-frame clones and leaves some out. The sample contains 95,000 to 120,000 clones, 67% of which appear only once. Sequencing was carried out using PBMCs. This sequence originates from a man younger than 35 in good health and CMV-seropositive.

The CDR3 loop reads CASSQYSLGQGGVNEQFF. CDR3 bases: TGCGCCAGCAGCCAATACAGTTTGGGACAGGGCGGTGTAAATGAGCAGTTCTTC. This chain links TRBV4-1 with TRBJ2-1; TRBD1 agrees at 9 bases. Germline V gives CDR1 MGHRA, CDR2 YSYEKL. V was clipped by 2 bases and J by 7 bases; unmatched bases: 15. The CDR3 has 18 amino acids.